The 28 T cell receptor beta chains presented below share a single source sample, sequenced in a study of OX40 agonist ivuxolimab in advanced cancers. Sequencing used immunoSEQ multiplex PCR; TCRdb keeps in-frame clones, though not all of them. The sample includes fewer than 90,000 clones, roughly nine tenths of them seen just once. The sample here was CD4+ or CD8+ T cells sorted from blood, taken in a trial of the OX40 agonist ivuxolimab. Receptors originate from an adult with an advanced solid tumor such as melanoma, head and neck, liver or kidney cancer.

The chain couples TRBV4-2 to TRBJ2-1; either TRBD1 or TRBD2 may supply D (6 bases each). V lost 4 bases and J lost 8, with 12 bases in between. The CDR3 consists of 13 residues. Germline V gene lookup returns CDR1 LGHNA and CDR2 YNFKEQ. DNA for the CDR3: TGTGCCAGCAGCCGATGGGGGGCCCATGAGCAGTTCTTC. Translated: CASSRWGAHEQFF.

The chain recombines TRBV10-3 with TRBJ2-2; D gene ambiguous. The ends were cut back, 0 bases at V and 2 bases at J, with 7 bases in the middle. The CDR3 spans 15 residues. Germline lookup yields CDR1 ENHRY and CDR2 SYGVKD. CDR3 in amino acids: CAISESPTNTGELFF. The CDR3 DNA reads as TGTGCCATCAGTGAGTCGCCGACTAACACCGGGGAGCTGTTTTTT.

The chain recombines TRBV5-1 with TRBJ2-1; 8 bases line up with TRBD1. Trimming removed 7 bases from V and 6 bases from J; junction bases left unmatched: 3. CDR1 SGHRS and CDR2 YFSETQ come from the germline V gene. There are 12 residues in the CDR3. The CDR3 protein is CASGQGFNEQFF. The CDR3 coding sequence is TGCGCCAGCGGACAGGGATTCAATGAGCAGTTCTTC.

The CDR3 here is CASSLFGGETQYF. DNA for the CDR3: TGTGCCAGCAGCTTATTTGGGGGGGAGACCCAGTACTTC. The chain carries TRBV7-2 and TRBJ2-5, with a possible D match to TRBD2 (6 bases). CDR3 length: 13 residues. With 2 bases removed from V and 5 bases from J, the gap between germline ends came to 9 bases. Germline-derived CDR1 and CDR2 are SGHTA and FQGNSA.

The chain joins TRBV6-6 to TRBJ1-3; a possible D gene is TRBD1 (6 bases). CDR3 length: 15 amino acids. The V gene's germline CDR1 is MNHNY and CDR2 SVGAGI (reference sequence). The CDR3 DNA sequence: TGTGCTACCACTAGGCCGGGGGCATCGGGAAACACCATATATTTT. This gives the protein CATTRPGASGNTIYF.

The chain uses TRBV6-1 and TRBJ2-7; D gene uncertain. V was shortened by 7 bases and J by 1 base, with 11 bases between the two germline ends. The CDR3 is 13 residues long. Germline CDR1 and CDR2: MNHNS and SASEGT. The CDR3 reads CASTPGRSYEQYF. The CDR3 coding sequence is TGTGCCAGCACCCCCGGGCGATCCTACGAGCAGTACTTC.

The chain recombines TRBV14 with TRBJ1-2, with TRBD1 matching over 9 bases. V was clipped by 4 bases and J by 6 bases; unmatched bases: 3. This CDR3 has 13 amino acids. Germline CDR1 and CDR2: SGHDN and FVKESK. The CDR3 loop is CASSPRTGDGYTF. The CDR3, as DNA: TGTGCCAGCAGCCCCCGGACAGGGGATGGCTACACCTTC.

This chain's CDR3 is CAGHRGLNTEAFF. For the CDR3, the DNA is TGTGCCGGCCACAGGGGGCTGAACACTGAAGCTTTCTTT. The chain couples TRBV2 to TRBJ1-1; 9 positions agree with TRBD1. The CDR3 consists of 13 residues. The germline V gene has CDR1 SNHLY and CDR2 FYNNEI. The V segment lost 11 bases and the J segment 0 bases; nucleotides outside the gene matches: 4.

The chain uses TRBV21-1 and TRBJ2-7. TRBV21-1 is classified as a pseudogene. This CDR3 has 15 residues. The CDR3 reads CASSKARRIFYEQYF. The CDR3 DNA reads as TGTGCCAGCAGCAAAGCGCGACGGATTTTCTACGAGCAGTACTTC.

The chain joins TRBV7-2 to TRBJ2-2; D is ambiguous. V dropped 4 bases and J dropped 4 bases, with 13 bases sitting between them. The CDR3 has 15 amino acids. The germline CDR1 and CDR2 sequences are SGHTA and FQGNSA. The CDR3 here is CASSSTVTTTGELFF. The CDR3 nucleotides are TGTGCCAGCAGCTCGACTGTGACAACCACCGGGGAGCTGTTTTTT.

This chain links TRBV5-6 with TRBJ1-5, with TRBD1 matching 9 bases. Trimming cost V 5 bases and J 5 bases; bases outside gene matches: 5. Germline V gene lookup returns CDR1 SGHDT and CDR2 YYEEEE. The CDR3 sequence is 14 residues long. The CDR3 reads CASRDTGGHQPQHF. CDR3 DNA: TGTGCCAGCAGGGACACAGGGGGCCATCAGCCCCAGCATTTT.

This clone has a handful of counts. One end of the junction is discordant with germline, which a read error may explain. V usage is TRBV6-6 and J usage is TRBJ1-1; the D is unclear. The CDR3 extends over 12 amino acids. Germline values: CDR1 MNHNY, CDR2 SVGAGI (reference sequence). Here the CDR3 DNA reads TGTGCCAGCAGCATCACCAACATTGAAGCTTTCTTT. It codes for CASSITNIEAFF.

The CDR3 DNA reads TGTGCCAGCAGCTTAGATCAGGGGGATGGCTACACCTTC. Translated: CASSLDQGDGYTF. This rearrangement joins TRBV13 to TRBJ1-2, with 7 bases matching TRBD1. The CDR3 contains 13 residues. Per the germline V gene, CDR1 is PRHDT and CDR2 is FYEKMQ (reference sequence). Trimming took 1 base from V and 6 from J; bases not matched to a gene: 2. Variable domain in full (rest from reference TRBV13 and TRBJ1-2): AAGVIQSPRHLIKEKRETATLKCYPIPRHDTVYWYQQGPGQDPQFLISFYEKMQSDKGSIPDRFSAQQFSDYHSELNMSSLELGDSALYFCASSLDQGDGYTFGSGTRLTVV.

The V gene is TRBV5-1, the J gene TRBJ2-1; D possibly matches TRBD1 or TRBD2 (5 bases each). Germline V lookup: CDR1 SGHRS, CDR2 YFSETQ. The CDR3 is 14 amino acids. V was pared by 4 bases and J by 5 bases, with 13 bases between. CDR3 amino acids: CASSPQLGDNEQFF. The CDR3 coding sequence is TGCGCCAGCAGCCCCCAGTTGGGGGACAATGAGCAGTTCTTC.

This clone was observed a single time. The chain couples TRBV4-2 to TRBJ2-3, with D hard to call. The CDR3 covers 16 residues. Trimming removed 0 bases at V and 1 base at J, with 11 bases between. Germline CDR1 reads LGHNA; CDR2 reads YNFKEQ. DNA of the CDR3: TGTGCCAGCAGCCAAGATTGGCGGAGTCGCACAGATACGCAGTATTTT. This translates into CASSQDWRSRTDTQYF.

V and J are TRBV27 and TRBJ1-2; weak D call: TRBD1 (5 bases). The CDR3 spans 13 residues. V was cut by 1 base and J by 5 bases, with 8 bases left in between. Germline CDR1 is MNHEY and CDR2 is SMNVEV (reference sequence). Here the CDR3 reads CASSLFSGYGYTF. The CDR3 bases are TGTGCCAGCAGTTTATTTTCAGGGTATGGCTACACCTTC.

The rearrangement joins TRBV5-1 to TRBJ2-5; 10 bases are shared with TRBD2. This CDR3 has 15 amino acids. Germline lookup yields CDR1 SGHRS and CDR2 YFSETQ. Trimming took 3 bases from V and 2 from J; bases not matched to a gene: 4. This CDR3 is CASSSGTSVQETQYF. CDR3 DNA: TGCGCCAGCAGCTCTGGGACTAGCGTGCAAGAGACCCAGTACTTC. Full variable domain (missing parts from reference TRBV5-1 and TRBJ2-5): KAGVTQTPRYLIKTRGQQVTLSCSPISGHRSVSWYQQTPGQGLQFLFEYFSETQRNKGNFPGRFSGRQFSNSRSEMNVSTLELGDSALYLCASSSGTSVQETQYFGPGTRLLVL.

Turning to this clone: The junction shows a germline mismatch at one end, possibly a read error. The chain carries TRBV23-1 and TRBJ2-6; D might be TRBD1 or TRBD2, each matching 6 bases. TRBV23-1 counts as an open reading frame of uncertain function. This CDR3 is 12 amino acids long. CDR3 nucleotides: TGCGCCAGCAGCCGAGGGGGGCCTATGCAACTTTTC. Translating gives CASSRGGPMQLF.

The chain is built from TRBV30 and TRBJ1-5; D is perhaps TRBD1 (5 bases). Trimming took 2 bases from V and 6 from J, leaving 14 bases between them. This CDR3 region has 14 residues. CDR1 is GTSNPN and CDR2 is SVGIG in the germline V gene (reference sequence). The DNA for the CDR3 is TGTGCCTGGAGTACCCAGGGTAGAGGTCAGCCCCAGCATTTT. It encodes CAWSTQGRGQPQHF.

This chain connects TRBV5-1 to TRBJ2-6, with D unclear. CDR3 size: 16 residues. The V end was cut by 4 bases, the J end by 0 bases, with 11 bases between. Germline V gives CDR1 SGHRS, CDR2 YFSETQ. The CDR3 here is CASSTGPTSGANVLTF. The CDR3 DNA reads as TGCGCCAGCAGCACCGGCCCAACCTCTGGGGCCAACGTCCTGACTTTC. The variable domain in full, with the rest retrieved from reference TRBV5-1 and TRBJ2-6, is KAGVTQTPRYLIKTRGQQVTLSCSPISGHRSVSWYQQTPGQGLQFLFEYFSETQRNKGNFPGRFSGRQFSNSRSEMNVSTLELGDSALYLCASSTGPTSGANVLTFGAGSRLTVL.

As DNA, the CDR3 is TGCGCCAGCAGCTTAACAGGAGAAAGCTCCTACGAGCAGTACTTC. It codes for CASSLTGESSYEQYF. The rearrangement links TRBV5-1 to TRBJ2-7; possible D gene TRBD1, 5 bases. Germline lookup yields CDR1 SGHRS and CDR2 YFSETQ. The CDR3 covers 15 residues. With 2 bases removed from V and 0 bases from J, the gap between germline ends came to 12 bases.

The rearrangement joins TRBV5-4 to TRBJ2-5, with TRBD2 matching over 13 bases. CDR1 and CDR2 from the germline V gene are SGHNT and YYREEE (reference sequence). This CDR3 contains 15 residues. With 7 bases clipped from V and 4 bases from J, the junction kept 7 bases outside the gene matches. CDR3: CASRTSGSSRETQYF. CDR3 nucleotides: TGTGCCAGCCGGACTAGCGGGAGCTCGCGAGAGACCCAGTACTTC.

The chain uses TRBV6-1 and TRBJ2-5, with no clear D. V was trimmed by 2 bases and J by 1 base, leaving 8 bases between them. There are 14 residues in the CDR3. From germline, CDR1 is MNHNS and CDR2 SASEGT. The DNA of the CDR3 is TGTGCCAGCAGTGAAAGCAGGATCCAAGAGACCCAGTACTTC. It yields the protein CASSESRIQETQYF.

The V call is TRBV6-5, the J call TRBJ1-2, with a weak D call TRBD1 (5 bases). CDR1 and CDR2 (germline): MNHEY, SVGAGI. Deletions cut 4 bases from V and 4 bases from J, with 19 bases between. This CDR3 has 16 amino acids. The CDR3 is CASSFAPGAGAYGYTF. Written as DNA, the CDR3 is TGTGCCAGCAGTTTTGCCCCCGGGGCCGGAGCCTATGGCTACACCTTC.

The rearrangement uses TRBV28 and TRBJ2-5, with D tentatively TRBD1 (5 bases). The CDR3 totals 12 residues. The V and J ends lost 8 bases and 5 bases respectively, with 12 bases between them. Germline loops: CDR1 MDHEN, CDR2 SYDVKM. The DNA for the CDR3 is TGTGCCAGCCAGGGCCCGATGGAGACCCAGTACTTC. Protein: CASQGPMETQYF.

V is TRBV18 and J is TRBJ2-1; D is ambiguous. The germline V and J ends were trimmed by 6 bases and 0 bases, with 6 bases remaining between them. Germline-derived CDR1 and CDR2 are KGHSH and LQKENI. This CDR3 is 13 amino acids long. CDR3 DNA sequence: TGTGCCAGCTCGCTATCCTCCTACAATGAGCAGTTCTTC. Its protein is CASSLSSYNEQFF. Looking up the rest from reference TRBV18 and TRBJ2-1 gives the full variable domain: NAGVMQNPRHLVRRRGQEARLRCSPMKGHSHVYWYRQLPEEGLKFMVYLQKENIIDESGMPKERFSAEFPKEGPSILRIQQVVRGDSAAYFCASSLSSYNEQFFGPGTRLTVL.

The chain joins TRBV28 to TRBJ1-2, with D uncertain. The germline CDR1 and CDR2 sequences are MDHEN and SYDVKM. Trimming removed 2 bases at V and 0 bases at J, with 13 bases between. This CDR3 has 16 residues. CDR3 coding DNA: TGTGCCAGCAGTTTAGTGGCAATGGGGTCTAACTATGGCTACACCTTC. It translates to CASSLVAMGSNYGYTF.

This clone was counted a single time. The chain uses TRBV2 and TRBJ2-2; D uncertain. Germline V lookup: CDR1 SNHLY, CDR2 FYNNEI. The V gene lost 3 bases and the J gene lost 2 bases, with 4 bases spanning the gap. The CDR3 sequence is 13 residues long. DNA of the CDR3: TGTGCCAGCAGTGACGGAAACACCGGGGAGCTGTTTTTT. Encoded protein: CASSDGNTGELFF.